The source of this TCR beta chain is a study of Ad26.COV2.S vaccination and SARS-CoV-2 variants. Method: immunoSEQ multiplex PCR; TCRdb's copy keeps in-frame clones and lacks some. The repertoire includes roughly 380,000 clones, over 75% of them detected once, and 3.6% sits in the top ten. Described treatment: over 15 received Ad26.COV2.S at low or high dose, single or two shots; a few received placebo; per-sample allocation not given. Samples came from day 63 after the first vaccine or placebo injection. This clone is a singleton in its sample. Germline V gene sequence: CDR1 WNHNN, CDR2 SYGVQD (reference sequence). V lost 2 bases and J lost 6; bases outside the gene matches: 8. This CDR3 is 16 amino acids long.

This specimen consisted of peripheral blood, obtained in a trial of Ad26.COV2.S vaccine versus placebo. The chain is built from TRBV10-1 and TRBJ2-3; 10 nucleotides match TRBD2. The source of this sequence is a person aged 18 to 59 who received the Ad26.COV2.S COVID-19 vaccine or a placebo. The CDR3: CASSEAASGGADTQYF. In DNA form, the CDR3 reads TGCGCCAGCAGTGAGGCGGCCAGCGGGGGGGCGGATACGCAGTATTTT.